These 10 T cell receptor beta chains were all obtained from the same sample, sequenced in a study of Ad26.COV2.S vaccination and SARS-CoV-2 variants. The treatment is: some 20 received Ad26.COV2.S at low or high dose, single or two shots; 5 received placebo; per-sample allocation not given. Sampling happened 63 days after the first vaccine or placebo injection. Sequencing used immunoSEQ multiplex PCR; TCRdb keeps in-frame clones, though not all of them. The sample contains 300,000 to 350,000 clones, around 88% of which appear only once. This specimen was peripheral blood, taken in a trial of Ad26.COV2.S vaccine versus placebo. The receptors were sampled from a person between 18 and 59 years old who received the Ad26.COV2.S COVID-19 vaccine or a placebo.

The V call is TRBV6-6, the J call TRBJ2-7; 7 bases map to TRBD1. Germline CDR1 is MNHNY and CDR2 is SVGAGI (reference sequence). V lost 5 bases, J lost 1 base, and 14 bases stayed unmatched. The CDR3 has 17 residues. The CDR3 spells CASSPVSGQPRSYEQYF. DNA of the CDR3: TGTGCCAGCAGTCCCGTTTCGGGACAGCCCCGTTCCTACGAGCAGTACTTC.

CDR3 protein: CASFTGYEQYF. Here the CDR3 DNA reads TGTGCCAGTTTCACAGGATACGAGCAGTACTTC. The chain joins TRBV2 to TRBJ2-7; D possibly corresponds to TRBD1 (5 bases). The V gene's germline CDR1 is SNHLY and CDR2 FYNNEI. Trimming removed 9 bases from V and 4 bases from J, with 10 bases in between. The CDR3 has 11 amino acids. The full variable domain, in which reference TRBV2 and TRBJ2-7 provide the parts outside the CDR3, is EPEVTQTPSHQVTQMGQEVILRCVPISNHLYFYWYRQILGQKVEFLVSFYNNEISEKSEIFDDQFSVERPDGSNFTLKIRSTKLEDSAMYFCASFTGYEQYFGPGTRLTVT.

This rearrangement joins TRBV4-3 to TRBJ2-3; 13 positions agree with TRBD2. The germline V gene encodes CDR1 LGHNA and CDR2 YSLEER. This CDR3 region has 18 residues. Germline trimming cut 0 bases from V and 3 bases from J; bases unmatched to any gene: 6. CDR3 loop: CASSQDTGTSGTTDTQYF. The CDR3 DNA follows: TGCGCCAGCAGCCAAGATACAGGGACTAGCGGGACGACAGATACGCAGTATTTT.

The V and J genes are TRBV2 and TRBJ2-5; possible D gene TRBD1, 6 bases. V dropped 6 bases and J dropped 4 bases, with 9 bases sitting between them. CDR3 length equals 12 residues. Germline V gives CDR1 SNHLY, CDR2 FYNNEI. The DNA for the CDR3 is TGTGCCAGCAGCCAGGGGTTAGAGACCCAGTACTTC. Its translation is CASSQGLETQYF. Variable domain in full (rest from reference TRBV2 and TRBJ2-5): EPEVTQTPSHQVTQMGQEVILRCVPISNHLYFYWYRQILGQKVEFLVSFYNNEISEKSEIFDDQFSVERPDGSNFTLKIRSTKLEDSAMYFCASSQGLETQYFGPGTRLLVL.

V is TRBV6-4 and J is TRBJ2-3; D may be TRBD1 or TRBD2 (5 bases each). Trimming stripped 5 bases from V and 2 bases from J, with 14 bases between. The CDR3 has 15 residues. Germline V gene lookup returns CDR1 MRHNA and CDR2 SNTAGT. DNA for the CDR3: TGTGCCAGCAGTTTGGGGAACGGGGCCACAGATACGCAGTATTTT. Its translation is CASSLGNGATDTQYF.

The chain carries TRBV4-2 and TRBJ1-3; no clear D gene. Germline values: CDR1 LGHNA, CDR2 YNFKEQ. Between the trimmed V and J ends, which lost 0 bases and 0 bases, there was a span of 6 bases. The CDR3 runs to 15 residues. The CDR3 DNA follows: TGTGCCAGCAGCCAAGATCGTGACTCTGGAAACACCATATATTTT. Translation: CASSQDRDSGNTIYF.

This clone was seen only a few times. One base away lies a much larger clone, so this may be a sequencing read error. The chain links TRBV9 to TRBJ1-3, with a weak D call TRBD1 (5 bases). Between the trimmed V and J ends, which lost 4 bases and 8 bases, there was a span of 7 bases. The CDR3 sequence is 11 residues long. Germline CDR1 is SGDLS and CDR2 is YYNGEE. The CDR3 DNA is TGTGCCAGCAGCAGAGGGGACACCATATATTTT. Its protein product is CASSRGDTIYF.

This clone has only one observation. The gene calls are TRBV4-3 and TRBJ1-2; D is undetermined. Per germline, CDR1 LGHNA and CDR2 YSLEER. This CDR3 is 15 amino acids long. The V end was cut by 0 bases, the J end by 5 bases, with 13 bases between. CDR3 protein: CASSQESLTGYGYTF. CDR3 DNA sequence: TGCGCCAGCAGCCAAGAGTCCCTGACCGGGTATGGCTACACCTTC.

This clone was observed many times. V usage is TRBV12-3 or TRBV12-4 and J usage is TRBJ2-1; D gene unclear. V dropped 3 bases and J dropped 0 bases, with 3 bases sitting between them. The CDR3 spans 13 residues. The CDR3 bases are TGTGCCAGCAGTTTTACCTCCTACAATGAGCAGTTCTTC. Translating it yields CASSFTSYNEQFF.

The chain links TRBV5-5 to TRBJ2-2, with D unresolved. Germline loops: CDR1 SGHKS, CDR2 YYEKEE (reference sequence). The CDR3 loop spans 15 amino acids. Trimming cost V 0 bases and J 6 bases, with 12 bases left between them. CDR3 region: CASSLVPGKAGELFF. CDR3 sequence (DNA): TGTGCCAGCAGCTTGGTGCCCGGAAAGGCCGGGGAGCTGTTTTTT.